Sequencing of this T cell receptor beta chain was carried out in a study of blood T cell repertoires in COVID-19. About the study: The cDNA or gDNA used as material had been derived from T cells, B-cell-depleted T cells, or PBMCs.

The authors' processing: Estimation of nucleated cell counts was performed using reference gene primer amplification. TCRdb's table, derived via immunoSEQ multiplex PCR, lists solely in-frame clones and lacks some. V and J calls plus clone size are reproduced from that table; the DNA served to infer D and trimming. The sample has about 230,000 clones, approximately 85% seen once. CDR1 is MNHNY and CDR2 is SVGAGI in the germline V gene (reference sequence). V was trimmed by 7 bases and J by 6 bases, leaving 16 bases between them. The CDR3 runs 13 residues. This TCR was sampled from a man aged 40-55 years with acute or convalescent COVID-19. Sequencing was carried out using peripheral blood. The V and J genes are TRBV6-6 and TRBJ2-7, with D possibly matching TRBD2 (7 bases). For the CDR3, the DNA is TGTGCCAGCAATACGGGGGGCCTAGTCGAGCAGTACTTC. The encoded protein is CASNTGGLVEQYF.